The entry below describes one T cell receptor (beta chain). Its antigen is unidentified. This entry belongs to a study of cytomegalovirus exposure and HLA in healthy donors. The wider study: From HLA-typed donors, an early data release held tens of millions of unique TCRs. Study findings and constraints: In a later analysis, productive TCRs from donors in an Asian-associated ancestry cluster reportedly carried fewer N-insertions than the cohort mean.

The PCR contained 60 Vbeta and 13 Jbeta primers. Data came from immunoSEQ multiplex PCR; TCRdb stores just in-frame clones and leaves some out. The sample totals 150,000 to 250,000 clones. The CDR3 is 15 amino acids. Trimming left V 3 bases short and J 5 bases short, with 14 bases between. Germline loops: CDR1 SNHLY, CDR2 FYNNEI. Material: PBMCs. The chain is built from TRBV2 and TRBJ2-1, with D possibly TRBD2 on 6 matching bases. This clonotype originated in a boy aged 5-17 years in good health and CMV-seronegative. The CDR3 reads CASSDPGVGDNEQFF. The CDR3 DNA is TGTGCCAGCAGTGACCCGGGAGTAGGTGACAATGAGCAGTTCTTC.